Below, 21 T cell receptor beta chains from the same sample are listed, as sequenced in a study of blood T cell repertoires in COVID-19. Data came from immunoSEQ multiplex PCR; TCRdb stores just in-frame clones and leaves some out. The sample contains approximately 180,000 clones, around 82% of which appear only once. The material sequenced was PBMCs or T cells enriched from blood (not recorded which). These receptors originate from a woman aged 55-70 years with acute COVID-19.

The V and J genes are TRBV7-8 and TRBJ2-3, with TRBD2 identical over 10 bases. Trimming removed 10 bases from V and 6 bases from J; junction bases left unmatched: 7. Germline values: CDR1 SGHVS, CDR2 FQNEAQ. The CDR3 spans 13 residues. The CDR3 reads CATWGAGGDTQYF. In DNA form, the CDR3 reads TGTGCCACCTGGGGAGCGGGGGGGGATACGCAGTATTTT.

J is TRBJ2-1 and V is TRBV19; D not resolved. CDR3 length: 16 residues. Trimming stripped 2 bases from V and 0 bases from J, with 11 bases between. CDR1 and CDR2 (germline): LNHDA, SQIVND (reference sequence). The CDR3 coding sequence is TGTGCCAGTAGTATAACCCCTAGAAGCTCCTACAATGAGCAGTTCTTC. This translates into CASSITPRSSYNEQFF.

The chain carries TRBV18 and TRBJ1-4; TRBD1 aligns across 10 bases. V shed 2 bases and J 13 bases; nucleotides not matched to a gene: 10. CDR3 size: 15 residues. CDR1 is KGHSH, CDR2 LQKENI, per germline. The CDR3 DNA is TGTGCCAGCTCACCATCGACAGGGGGCGAGTCGAGACTGTTTTTT. Encoded protein: CASSPSTGGESRLFF. Together with reference TRBV18 and TRBJ1-4, the CDR3 gives the full variable domain: NAGVMQNPRHLVRRRGQEARLRCSPMKGHSHVYWYRQLPEEGLKFMVYLQKENIIDESGMPKERFSAEFPKEGPSILRIQQVVRGDSAAYFCASSPSTGGESRLFFGSGTQLSVL.

This chain links TRBV19 with TRBJ2-1; a possible D gene is TRBD1 (5 bases). V shed 3 bases and J shed 6 bases, with 12 bases lying between them. Germline V gives CDR1 LNHDA, CDR2 SQIVND (reference sequence). The CDR3 runs 14 residues. This CDR3 is CASSMGPASNEQFF. The CDR3 region has the DNA TGTGCCAGTAGTATGGGGCCAGCCAGCAATGAGCAGTTCTTC.

This clone came up a few times. The chain combines TRBV28 with TRBJ1-1; D might be TRBD1 (6 bases). With 7 bases removed from V and 6 bases from J, the gap between germline ends came to 18 bases. Germline CDR1 is MDHEN and CDR2 is SYDVKM. The CDR3 totals 14 residues. CDR3 region: CASTERTGKAEAFF. The CDR3 bases are TGTGCCAGCACCGAGAGAACAGGGAAGGCTGAAGCTTTCTTT.

This clone turned up a few times. The V gene is TRBV5-1, the J gene TRBJ2-1; TRBD2 agrees at 9 bases. The V gene's germline CDR1 is SGHRS and CDR2 YFSETQ. This CDR3 has 15 amino acids. Trimming cost V 0 bases and J 8 bases; bases outside gene matches: 6. CDR3 nucleotides: TGCGCCAGCAGCTTGGACGGTAGCGGGAGCGATGAGCAGTTCTTC. It codes for CASSLDGSGSDEQFF.

Details on this clone: This sample also contains other DNA sequences that code for the same CDR3. The chain uses TRBV7-2 and TRBJ1-6; maybe TRBD1 (5 bases). V lost 1 base, J lost 6 bases, and 7 bases lay in between. CDR3 length: 14 residues. Germline V lookup: CDR1 SGHTA, CDR2 FQGNSA. The DNA for the CDR3 is TGTGCCAGCAGCTTAGGACAGCCTAATTCACCCCTCCACTTT. Protein: CASSLGQPNSPLHF.

This clone was seen only once. This chain links TRBV5-1 with TRBJ2-3; 10 bases match TRBD2. Germline CDR1 reads SGHRS; CDR2 reads YFSETQ. The CDR3 runs to 15 residues. The ends lost 4 bases at V and 5 bases at J; junction bases unmatched: 7. CDR3 coding DNA: TGCGCCAGCAGCCGGACTAGCGGTCCCCAAGATACGCAGTATTTT. Amino acids: CASSRTSGPQDTQYF.

V and J are TRBV7-2 and TRBJ1-5; maybe TRBD1 (5 bases). Trimming took 1 base from V and 3 from J, leaving 10 bases between them. The CDR3 sequence is 15 residues long. Germline V gene sequence: CDR1 SGHTA, CDR2 FQGNSA. In DNA form, the CDR3 reads TGTGCCAGCAGCTTAGGACAGAGTCTCAATCAGCCCCAGCATTTT. This codes for CASSLGQSLNQPQHF.

The rearrangement uses TRBV5-1 and TRBJ1-6; D uncertain. Deletions cut 4 bases from V and 8 bases from J, with 10 bases between. Germline loops: CDR1 SGHRS, CDR2 YFSETQ. This CDR3 is 13 amino acids long. CDR3 region: CASSRSADSPLHF. Written as DNA, the CDR3 is TGCGCCAGCAGCCGGAGTGCAGATTCACCCCTCCACTTT.

The rearrangement uses TRBV4-1 and TRBJ1-1, with no clear D. This CDR3 contains 15 residues. Trimming shortened V by 0 bases and J by 5 bases, and 13 bases separated the two germline ends. Germline V lookup: CDR1 MGHRA, CDR2 YSYEKL. The CDR3 is CASSQDGGRWTEAFF. In DNA form, the CDR3 reads TGCGCCAGCAGCCAAGATGGCGGGCGCTGGACTGAAGCTTTCTTT.

The chain combines TRBV19 with TRBJ2-5, with D tentatively TRBD1 (6 bases). Germline CDR1 reads LNHDA; CDR2 reads SQIVND (reference sequence). V was trimmed by 9 bases and J by 0 bases, leaving 11 bases between them. CDR3 length: 13 amino acids. CDR3 residues: CASGTPNQETQYF. DNA of the CDR3: TGTGCCAGCGGGACACCAAACCAAGAGACCCAGTACTTC.

The chain links TRBV5-1 to TRBJ2-2; TRBD2 agrees at 11 bases. V was clipped by 4 bases and J by 5 bases; unmatched bases: 4. CDR1 and CDR2 from the germline V gene are SGHRS and YFSETQ. The CDR3 loop spans 15 amino acids. CDR3 loop: CASSNRTSGTGELFF. The CDR3 DNA follows: TGCGCCAGCAGCAACAGGACTAGCGGGACCGGGGAGCTGTTTTTT.

The chain links TRBV18 to TRBJ1-5, with D uncertain. This CDR3 is built from 16 residues. CDR1 is KGHSH and CDR2 is LQKENI in the germline V gene. V lost 0 bases and J 0 bases, leaving 9 bases between the germline ends. CDR3 DNA sequence: TGTGCCAGCTCACCACCGGGCCCCTATAGCAATCAGCCCCAGCATTTT. This gives the protein CASSPPGPYSNQPQHF.

This clone was seen only a few times. The CDR3 nucleotides read TGTGCCAGTACTCTTCGGTCCGCCGGAGGTGAAAAACTGTTTTTT. Its protein is CASTLRSAGGEKLFF. The V gene is TRBV19, the J gene TRBJ1-4; D is undetermined. CDR3 length: 15 amino acids. Germline CDR1 LNHDA, CDR2 SQIVND (reference sequence). V gave up 7 bases and J gave up 7 bases, with 19 bases separating them. The complete variable domain, with remaining parts taken from reference TRBV19 and TRBJ1-4, reads DGGITQSPKYLFRKEGQNVTLSCEQNLNHDAMYWYRQDPGQGLRLIYYSQIVNDFQKGDIAEGYSVSREKKESFPLTVTSAQKNPTAFYLCASTLRSAGGEKLFFGSGTQLSVL.

This CDR3 reads CATGSGGGYEQYF. In DNA, the CDR3 is TGTGCCACCGGATCAGGGGGCGGGTACGAGCAGTACTTC. The chain uses TRBV24-1 and TRBJ2-7; 8 bases align to TRBD1. This CDR3 is built from 13 residues. V gave up 9 bases and J gave up 4 bases; unmatched junction bases: 7. Germline CDR1 KGHDR, CDR2 SFDVKD.

The chain is built from TRBV5-1 and TRBJ1-1, with 7 bases lining up with TRBD1. The CDR3 consists of 13 residues. With V trimmed by 2 bases and J by 5 bases, 3 bases remained unmatched. Germline V lookup: CDR1 SGHRS, CDR2 YFSETQ. The CDR3 is CASSFTGETEAFF. CDR3 nucleotide sequence: TGCGCCAGCAGCTTTACAGGGGAAACTGAAGCTTTCTTT.

This clone was counted between two and nine times. The chain links TRBV2 to TRBJ2-1; D remains ambiguous. This CDR3 is 10 amino acids long. V was clipped by 8 bases and J by 13 bases, with 12 bases between them. Per germline, CDR1 SNHLY and CDR2 FYNNEI. CDR3 bases: TGTGCCAGCCGGATGACATTCCAGTTCTTC. It is translated as CASRMTFQFF.

The J gene is TRBJ1-1, the V gene TRBV12-3 or TRBV12-4, with a weak D call TRBD1 (6 bases). The CDR3 consists of 11 residues. Trimming took off 6 bases at V and 11 bases at J, with 13 bases between the two ends. The CDR3 region has the DNA TGTGCCAGCAGCCGGGACATAAACGCTTTCTTT. This encodes CASSRDINAFF.

The V and J genes are TRBV25-1 and TRBJ1-2, with no clear D. The CDR3 covers 15 residues. Germline-derived CDR1 and CDR2 are MGHDK and SYGVNS. V lost 0 bases, J lost 6 bases, and 14 bases lay in between. CDR3 loop: CASSEYIRGYDGYTF. The CDR3 nucleotides are TGTGCCAGCAGTGAATATATCCGAGGGTATGATGGCTACACCTTC.

J is TRBJ2-5 and V is TRBV19; unclear D gene. V shed 3 bases and J shed 3 bases, with 8 bases lying between them. Germline V lookup: CDR1 LNHDA, CDR2 SQIVND (reference sequence). The CDR3 consists of 13 residues. CDR3 DNA sequence: TGTGCCAGTAGTATGAACCGGGAAGAGACCCAGTACTTC. This sequence encodes CASSMNREETQYF. Complete variable domain (other parts from reference TRBV19 and TRBJ2-5): DGGITQSPKYLFRKEGQNVTLSCEQNLNHDAMYWYRQDPGQGLRLIYYSQIVNDFQKGDIAEGYSVSREKKESFPLTVTSAQKNPTAFYLCASSMNREETQYFGPGTRLLVL.